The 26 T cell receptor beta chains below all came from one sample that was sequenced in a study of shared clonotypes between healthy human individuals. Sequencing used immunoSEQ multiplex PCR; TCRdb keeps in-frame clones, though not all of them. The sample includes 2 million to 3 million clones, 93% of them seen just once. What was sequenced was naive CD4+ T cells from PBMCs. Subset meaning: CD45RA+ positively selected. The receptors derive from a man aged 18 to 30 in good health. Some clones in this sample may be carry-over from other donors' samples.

The CDR3 DNA reads as TGTGCCAGCAGCCTCGTCCTCACCTACAATGAGCAGTTCTTC. As protein: CASSLVLTYNEQFF. The rearrangement uses TRBV7-6 and TRBJ2-1; D gene ambiguous. Germline V gene sequence: CDR1 SGHVS, CDR2 FNYEAQ. There are 14 residues in the CDR3. With 5 bases removed from V and 2 bases from J, the gap between germline ends came to 10 bases.

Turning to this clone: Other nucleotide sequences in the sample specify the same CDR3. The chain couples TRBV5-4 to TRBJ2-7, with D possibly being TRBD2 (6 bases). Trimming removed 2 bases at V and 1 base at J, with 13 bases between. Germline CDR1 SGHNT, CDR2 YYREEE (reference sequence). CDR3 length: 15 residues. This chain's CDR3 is CASSFGGVGSYEQYF. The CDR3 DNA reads TGTGCCAGCAGCTTTGGAGGGGTGGGATCCTACGAGCAGTACTTC. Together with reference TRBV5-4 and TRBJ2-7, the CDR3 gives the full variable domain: ETGVTQSPTHLIKTRGQQVTLRCSSQSGHNTVSWYQQALGQGPQFIFQYYREEENGRGNFPPRFSGLQFPNYSSELNVNALELDDSALYLCASSFGGVGSYEQYFGPGTRLTVT.

CDR3 DNA sequence: TGCGCCAGCAGCCAAGGGGAGGTTCGCACAGATACGCAGTATTTT. The encoded protein is CASSQGEVRTDTQYF. The chain joins TRBV4-1 to TRBJ2-3; a possible D gene is TRBD2 (6 bases). Germline-derived CDR1 and CDR2 are MGHRA and YSYEKL. There are 15 residues in the CDR3. The germline V and J ends were trimmed by 1 base and 1 base, with 9 bases remaining between them.

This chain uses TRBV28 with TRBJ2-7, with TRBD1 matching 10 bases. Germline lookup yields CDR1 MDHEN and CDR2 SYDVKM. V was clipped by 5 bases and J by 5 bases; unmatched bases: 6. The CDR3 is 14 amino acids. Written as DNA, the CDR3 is TGTGCCAGCAGTGGAGGGACAGGGGTCGACGAGCAGTACTTC. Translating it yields CASSGGTGVDEQYF.

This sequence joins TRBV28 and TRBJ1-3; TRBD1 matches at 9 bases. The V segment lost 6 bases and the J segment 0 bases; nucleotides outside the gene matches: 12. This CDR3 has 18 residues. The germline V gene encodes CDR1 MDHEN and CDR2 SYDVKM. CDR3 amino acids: CASRGRTGESFSGNTIYF. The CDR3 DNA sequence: TGTGCCAGCAGAGGGCGGACAGGGGAATCTTTCTCTGGAAACACCATATATTTT.

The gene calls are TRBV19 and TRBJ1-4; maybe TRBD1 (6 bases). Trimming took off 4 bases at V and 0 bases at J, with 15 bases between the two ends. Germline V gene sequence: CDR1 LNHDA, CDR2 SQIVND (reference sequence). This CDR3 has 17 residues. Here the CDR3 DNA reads TGTGCCAGTAGTACCGGGACAAAACAGACAACTAATGAAAAACTGTTTTTT. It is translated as CASSTGTKQTTNEKLFF.

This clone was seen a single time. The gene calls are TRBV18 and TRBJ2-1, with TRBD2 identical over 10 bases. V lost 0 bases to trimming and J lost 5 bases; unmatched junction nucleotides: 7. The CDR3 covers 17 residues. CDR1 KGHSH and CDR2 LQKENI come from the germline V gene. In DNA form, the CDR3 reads TGTGCCAGCTCACCACCAGCGGGAGGGCCTCACGACAATGAGCAGTTCTTC. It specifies CASSPPAGGPHDNEQFF.

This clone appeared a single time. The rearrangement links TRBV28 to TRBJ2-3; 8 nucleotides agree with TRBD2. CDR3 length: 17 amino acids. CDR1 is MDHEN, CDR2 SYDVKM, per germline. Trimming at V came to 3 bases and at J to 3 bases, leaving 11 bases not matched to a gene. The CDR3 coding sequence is TGTGCCAGCAGTTTTTCCCCGAGCGGGAGAGGTACAGATACGCAGTATTTT. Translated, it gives CASSFSPSGRGTDTQYF.

The CDR3 DNA follows: TGTGCCAGCAGCGCTACAGGGGCCTACGAGCAGTACTTC. Residues: CASSATGAYEQYF. The V call is TRBV9, the J call TRBJ2-7, with TRBD1 matching over 7 bases. Losses at the gene ends were 3 bases for V and 2 bases for J; bases not matched to a gene: 2. Germline V gene lookup returns CDR1 SGDLS and CDR2 YYNGEE. The CDR3 totals 13 residues.

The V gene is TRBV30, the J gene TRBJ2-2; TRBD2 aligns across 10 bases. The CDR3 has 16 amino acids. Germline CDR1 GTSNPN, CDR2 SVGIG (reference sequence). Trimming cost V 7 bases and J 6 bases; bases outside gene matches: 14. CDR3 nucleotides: TGTGCCTCCTCCGGGACTAGCGTCGTTGAGGCCGGGGAGCTGTTTTTT. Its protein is CASSGTSVVEAGELFF. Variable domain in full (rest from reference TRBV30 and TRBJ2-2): SQTIHQWPATLVQPVGSPLSLECTVEGTSNPNLYWYRQAAGRGLQLLFYSVGIGQISSEVPQNLSASRPQDRQFILSSKKLLLSDSGFYLCASSGTSVVEAGELFFGEGSRLTVL.

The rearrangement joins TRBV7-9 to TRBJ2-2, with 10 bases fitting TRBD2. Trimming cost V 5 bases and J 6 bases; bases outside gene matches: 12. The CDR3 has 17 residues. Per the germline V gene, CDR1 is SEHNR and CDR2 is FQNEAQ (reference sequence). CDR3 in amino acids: CASSPSQSGRVPGELFF. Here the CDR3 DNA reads TGTGCCAGCAGCCCAAGTCAGAGCGGGAGGGTCCCCGGGGAGCTGTTTTTT.

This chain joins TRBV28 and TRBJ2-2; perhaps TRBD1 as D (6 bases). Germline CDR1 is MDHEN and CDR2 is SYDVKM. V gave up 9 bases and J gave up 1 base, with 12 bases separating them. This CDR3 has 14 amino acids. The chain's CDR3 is CASTARGNTGELFF. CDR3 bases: TGTGCCAGTACGGCCAGGGGGAACACCGGGGAGCTGTTTTTT.

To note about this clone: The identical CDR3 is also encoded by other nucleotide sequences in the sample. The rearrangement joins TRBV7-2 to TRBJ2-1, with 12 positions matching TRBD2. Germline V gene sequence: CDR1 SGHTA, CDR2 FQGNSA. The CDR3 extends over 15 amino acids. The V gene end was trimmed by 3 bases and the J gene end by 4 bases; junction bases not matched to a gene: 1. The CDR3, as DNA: TGTGCCAGCAGCTTGGGGACTAGCGGGTACAATGAGCAGTTCTTC. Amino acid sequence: CASSLGTSGYNEQFF.

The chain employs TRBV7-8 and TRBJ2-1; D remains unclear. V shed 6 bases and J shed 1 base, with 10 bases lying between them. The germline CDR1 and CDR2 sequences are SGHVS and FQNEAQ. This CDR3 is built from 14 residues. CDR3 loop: CASRRPSSYNEQFF. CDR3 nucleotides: TGTGCCAGCAGAAGGCCGTCTTCCTACAATGAGCAGTTCTTC.

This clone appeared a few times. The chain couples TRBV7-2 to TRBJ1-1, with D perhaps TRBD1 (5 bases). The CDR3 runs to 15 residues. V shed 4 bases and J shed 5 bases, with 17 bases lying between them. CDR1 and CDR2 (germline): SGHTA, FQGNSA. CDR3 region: CASSSTNTGMTEAFF. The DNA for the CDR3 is TGTGCCAGCAGCTCAACAAATACAGGTATGACTGAAGCTTTCTTT.

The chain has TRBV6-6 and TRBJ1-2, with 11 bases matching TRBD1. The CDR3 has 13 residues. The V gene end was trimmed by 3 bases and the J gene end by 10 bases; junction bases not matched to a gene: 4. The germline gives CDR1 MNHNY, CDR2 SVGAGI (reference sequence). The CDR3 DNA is TGTGCCAGCAGTTATGGACAGGGGGCGGTCTACACCTTC. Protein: CASSYGQGAVYTF.

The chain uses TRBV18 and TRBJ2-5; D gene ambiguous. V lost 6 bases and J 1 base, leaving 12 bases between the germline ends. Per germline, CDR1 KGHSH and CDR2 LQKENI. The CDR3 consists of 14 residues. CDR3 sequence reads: CASSRVNGQETQYF. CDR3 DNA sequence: TGTGCCAGCTCTAGGGTAAATGGCCAAGAGACCCAGTACTTC.

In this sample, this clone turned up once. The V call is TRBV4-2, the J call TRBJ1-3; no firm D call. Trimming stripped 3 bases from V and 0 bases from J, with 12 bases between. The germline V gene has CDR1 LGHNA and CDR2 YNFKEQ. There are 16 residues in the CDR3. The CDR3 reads CASSHGRSNSGNTIYF. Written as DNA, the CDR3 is TGTGCCAGCAGCCACGGACGTTCGAACTCTGGAAACACCATATATTTT.

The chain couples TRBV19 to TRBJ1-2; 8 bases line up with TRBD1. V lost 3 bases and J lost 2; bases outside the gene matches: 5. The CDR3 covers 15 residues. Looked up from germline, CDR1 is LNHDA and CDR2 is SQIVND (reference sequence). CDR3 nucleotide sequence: TGTGCCAGTAGTATCCTCGGGACAGGAAACTATGGCTACACCTTC. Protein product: CASSILGTGNYGYTF.

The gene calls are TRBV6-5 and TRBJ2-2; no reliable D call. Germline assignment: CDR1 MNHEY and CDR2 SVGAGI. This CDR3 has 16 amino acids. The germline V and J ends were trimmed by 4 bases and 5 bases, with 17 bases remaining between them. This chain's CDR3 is CASSFVTDSLTGELFF. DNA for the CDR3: TGTGCCAGCAGTTTTGTGACCGATAGCCTAACCGGGGAGCTGTTTTTT.

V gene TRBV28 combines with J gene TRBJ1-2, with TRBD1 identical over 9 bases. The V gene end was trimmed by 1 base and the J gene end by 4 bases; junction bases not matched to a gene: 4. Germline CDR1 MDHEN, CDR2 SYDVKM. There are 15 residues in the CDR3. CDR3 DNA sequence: TGTGCCAGCAGTTTATTAACACAGGGGGCCTATGGCTACACCTTC. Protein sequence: CASSLLTQGAYGYTF.

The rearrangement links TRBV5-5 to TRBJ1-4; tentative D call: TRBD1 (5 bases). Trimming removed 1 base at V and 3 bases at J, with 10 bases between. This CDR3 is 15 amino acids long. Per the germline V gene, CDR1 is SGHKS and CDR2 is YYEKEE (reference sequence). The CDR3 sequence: CASSLPRQPNEKLFF. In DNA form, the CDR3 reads TGTGCCAGCAGCTTGCCTCGACAGCCTAATGAAAAACTGTTTTTT.

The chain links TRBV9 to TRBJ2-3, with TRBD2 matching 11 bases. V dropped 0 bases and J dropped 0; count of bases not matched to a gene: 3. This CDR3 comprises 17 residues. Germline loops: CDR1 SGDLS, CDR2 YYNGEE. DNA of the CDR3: TGTGCCAGCAGCGTAGGACTAGCGGGGAGCAGCACAGATACGCAGTATTTT. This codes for CASSVGLAGSSTDTQYF.

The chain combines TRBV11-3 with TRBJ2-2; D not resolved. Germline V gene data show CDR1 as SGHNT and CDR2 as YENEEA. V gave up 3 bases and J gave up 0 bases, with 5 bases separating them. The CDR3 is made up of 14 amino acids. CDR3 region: CASSLFPNTGELFF. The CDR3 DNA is TGTGCCAGCAGCTTGTTTCCGAACACCGGGGAGCTGTTTTTT.

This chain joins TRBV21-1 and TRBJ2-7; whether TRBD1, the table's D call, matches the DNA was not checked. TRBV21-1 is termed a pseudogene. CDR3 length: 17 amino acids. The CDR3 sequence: CASSKGRRDRGSYEQYF. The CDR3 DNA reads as TGTGCCAGCAGCAAAGGGCGCCGGGACAGGGGTTCTTACGAGCAGTACTTC.

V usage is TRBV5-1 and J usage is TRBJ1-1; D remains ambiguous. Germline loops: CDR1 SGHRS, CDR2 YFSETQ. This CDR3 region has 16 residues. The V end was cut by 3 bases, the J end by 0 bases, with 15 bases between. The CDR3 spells CASSWTSGSMNTEAFF. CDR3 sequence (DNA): TGCGCCAGCAGCTGGACGTCCGGGAGTATGAACACTGAAGCTTTCTTT.